This T cell receptor (beta chain) was obtained from a study of shared clonotypes between healthy human individuals. V lost 5 bases and J lost 4, with 22 bases in between. CDR3 size: 17 residues. Germline-derived CDR1 and CDR2 are PRHDT and FYEKMQ (reference sequence). Here immunoSEQ multiplex PCR was the method, and the copy in TCRdb shows in-frame clones only, minus some. The top ten hold 1.1% of the sample, which has around 2,000,000 clones, over 85% seen once. Terminally differentiated effector memory CD45RA+ cells were excluded from the naive CD8 cells, which were CD45RO-negative and positively selected for CCR7.

The specimen was naive CD8+ T cells sorted from blood. V gene TRBV13 combines with J gene TRBJ2-3; a weak D match, TRBD1 (5 bases). The receptor was derived from a man aged 18 to 35 in good health. CDR3 bases: TGTGCCAGCAGCCGTACCCGGGCAGGGCTTACCCCAGATACGCAGTATTTT. This gives the protein CASSRTRAGLTPDTQYF.